The TCR beta chain described here comes from a study of T cells after yellow fever vaccination. A note on this clonotype: The antigen remains unidentified.

Whole-study results and caveats: The booster response re-showed most primary clones: roughly 97% CD4, around 87% CD8. A weaker secondary response peaked on day 5, the primary on day 15.

A universal primer site and UMIs were added as TCR cDNA was made by 5'RACE template switching. TCRdb reprocessed the 5' RACE reads with MiXCR, giving one entry per CDR3 protein. The table has more than 300,000 distinct CDR3 sequences, 6.8% seen once; the top ten hold roughly a sixth. Sequences were derived from PBMCs, sampled 45 days after the first yellow fever vaccination. This TCR was recovered from a man aged 18 to 35 who received the YFV17D yellow fever vaccine.

The CDR3 protein is CAISESAITSAKNIQYF. CDR3 nucleotide sequence: TGTGCCATCAGTGAGTCAGCCATTACTAGCGCCAAAAACATTCAGTACTTC. The J gene is TRBJ2-4, the V gene TRBV10-3, with a weak D call TRBD2 (6 bases). Trimming took off 0 bases at V and 1 base at J, with 13 bases between the two ends. Germline values: CDR1 ENHRY, CDR2 SYGVKD. The CDR3 runs 17 residues.